This TCR beta chain was sequenced during a study of spatial heterogeneity in lung cancer. Study results and caveats: More often at tumor resection than at routine follow-up, ubiquitous expanded tumor TCRs were detected in the blood.

The sample's time point: sample taken at primary tumor resection. Donation came from around 77 patients with untreated early-stage non-small cell lung cancer. The study tagged each TCR cDNA molecule with a unique molecular identifier. TCRdb called the 5' RACE reads again in MiXCR, with one record for every CDR3 protein. The table records tens of thousands of distinct CDR3 sequences, 7.5% to 8% of them present only once. As regards this clonotype: The antigen is undetermined.

The CDR3 sequence is 14 residues long. Germline V gene lookup returns CDR1 DFQATT and CDR2 SNEGSKA (reference sequence). J was trimmed by 1 base and V by 1 base; bases with no gene match: 3. The sample was PBMCs, taken at surgery. V is TRBV20-1 and J is TRBJ1-1, with 7 bases matching TRBD1. This receptor was taken from a male donor with early-stage non-small cell lung cancer. The CDR3 DNA reads as TGCAGTGCTAGAGGGTGGACAGGGAACACTGAAGCTTTCTTT. This codes for CSARGWTGNTEAFF.